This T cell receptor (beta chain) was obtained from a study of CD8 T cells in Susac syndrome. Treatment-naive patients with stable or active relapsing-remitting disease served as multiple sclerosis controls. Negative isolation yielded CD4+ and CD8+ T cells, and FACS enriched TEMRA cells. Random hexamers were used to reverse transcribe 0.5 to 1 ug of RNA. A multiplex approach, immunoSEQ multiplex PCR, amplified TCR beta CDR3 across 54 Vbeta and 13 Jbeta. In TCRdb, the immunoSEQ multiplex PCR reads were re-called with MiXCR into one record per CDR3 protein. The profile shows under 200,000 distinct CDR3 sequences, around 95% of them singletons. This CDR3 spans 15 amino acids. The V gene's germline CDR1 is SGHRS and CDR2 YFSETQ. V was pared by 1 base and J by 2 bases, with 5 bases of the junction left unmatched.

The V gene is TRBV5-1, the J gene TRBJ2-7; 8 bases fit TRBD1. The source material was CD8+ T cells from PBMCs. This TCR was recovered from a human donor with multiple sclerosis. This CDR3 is CASSLMTGVPYEQYF. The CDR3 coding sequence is TGCGCCAGCAGCTTGATGACAGGGGTTCCCTACGAGCAGTACTTC.